This T cell receptor (beta chain) was identified in a study of cytomegalovirus exposure and HLA in healthy donors. Study findings and constraints: Across all donors, roughly uniform sequencing depth was an assumption of the presence/absence analyses.

V dropped 5 bases and J dropped 2; count of bases not matched to a gene: 2. The CDR3 totals 14 residues. The germline V gene has CDR1 SNHLY and CDR2 FYNNEI. The PCR contained 60 Vbeta and 13 Jbeta primers. Only in-frame clones appear in the TCRdb table, and some are missing; sequencing was by immunoSEQ multiplex PCR. This sample lists about 160,000 clones; its ten largest clones have around 1.4%. Of note for this clone: Its target is unknown.

The TCR originated in a woman in her fifties or sixties in good health and CMV-seronegative. The chain links TRBV2 to TRBJ1-5; 8 bases match TRBD1. The sample consisted of PBMCs. CDR3 bases: TGTGCCAGCAGTAGGGGACAGGGCAATCAGCCCCAGCATTTT. It yields the protein CASSRGQGNQPQHF.